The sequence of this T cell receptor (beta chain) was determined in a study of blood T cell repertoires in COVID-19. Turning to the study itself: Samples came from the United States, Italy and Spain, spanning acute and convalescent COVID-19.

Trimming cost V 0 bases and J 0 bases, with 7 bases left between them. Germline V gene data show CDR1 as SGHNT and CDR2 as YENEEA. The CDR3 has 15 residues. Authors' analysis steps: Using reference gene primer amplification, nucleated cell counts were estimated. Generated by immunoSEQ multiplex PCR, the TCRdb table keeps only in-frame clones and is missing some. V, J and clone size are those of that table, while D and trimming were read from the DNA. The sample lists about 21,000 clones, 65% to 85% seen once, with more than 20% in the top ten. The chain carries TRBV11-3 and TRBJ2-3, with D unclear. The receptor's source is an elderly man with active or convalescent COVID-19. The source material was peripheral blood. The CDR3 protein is CASSLDSSSTDTQYF. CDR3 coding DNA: TGTGCCAGCAGCTTAGATTCTTCTAGCACAGATACGCAGTATTTT.